The next 5 T cell receptor beta chains were all read from a single sample in a study of CD8 T cells in ankylosing spondylitis. Their target antigens are unknown. TCRdb ran MiXCR on the 5' RACE reads and lists one entry per CDR3 protein. The data contain more than 250,000 distinct CDR3 sequences, approximately 8.2% of them singletons. Study-level findings and limits: Seemingly characteristic of ankylosing spondylitis blood was a TCR beta motif consisting of about 8 highly homologous variants.

Material for sequencing was blood, either unsorted or a sorted T cell fraction (not recorded which). These receptors all stem from a male donor with ankylosing spondylitis.

This clonotype was seen many times. V and J are TRBV4-1 and TRBJ1-1; D uncertain. Per the germline V gene, CDR1 is MGHRA and CDR2 is YSYEKL. The CDR3 covers 13 residues. V was cut by 4 bases and J by 4 bases, with 10 bases left in between. CDR3 region: CASSRGGITEAFF. The DNA of the CDR3 is TGCGCCAGCAGCCGCGGAGGGATCACTGAAGCTTTCTTT.

This rearrangement joins TRBV11-2 to TRBJ2-7; D perhaps matches TRBD2 (6 bases). The germline V gene has CDR1 SGHAT and CDR2 FQNNGV. This CDR3 comprises 16 residues. The germline V and J ends were trimmed by 0 bases and 0 bases, with 12 bases remaining between them. CDR3 nucleotide sequence: TGTGCCAGCAGCTTAGATTGGGGCGGGAACTCCTACGAGCAGTACTTC. Its translation is CASSLDWGGNSYEQYF.

The chain employs TRBV4-2 and TRBJ2-3, with D hard to call. CDR1 and CDR2 (germline): LGHNA, YNFKEQ. Trimming shortened V by 0 bases and J by 3 bases, and 7 bases separated the two germline ends. CDR3 length: 14 residues. The CDR3 DNA sequence: TGTGCCAGCAGCCAAGATGCTGAGACAGATACGCAGTATTTT. Its protein is CASSQDAETDTQYF.

Only a few counts were recorded for this clonotype. The chain links TRBV5-1 to TRBJ2-1; D remains ambiguous. Trimming removed 2 bases at V and 8 bases at J, with 17 bases between. This CDR3 spans 15 amino acids. CDR1 and CDR2 (germline): SGHRS, YFSETQ. The CDR3 here is CASSFDKQASDEQFF. In DNA, the CDR3 is TGCGCCAGCAGCTTCGACAAGCAGGCGAGTGATGAGCAGTTCTTC.

This clonotype came up a few times. The V gene is TRBV4-2, the J gene TRBJ2-3, with TRBD1 identical over 8 bases. This CDR3 is 15 amino acids long. Per the germline V gene, CDR1 is LGHNA and CDR2 is YNFKEQ. The V gene end was trimmed by 4 bases and the J gene end by 2 bases; junction bases not matched to a gene: 5. CDR3: CASSLQQGVTDTQYF. CDR3 DNA sequence: TGTGCCAGCAGCCTACAACAGGGGGTCACAGATACGCAGTATTTT.